Following are 25 T cell receptor beta chains from one sample sequenced in a study of T cell responses to AZD1222 COVID-19 vaccine. Assay used: immunoSEQ multiplex PCR; TCRdb lists only in-frame clones, some missing. Of roughly 130,000 clones listed, approximately 85% were seen once; the top ten hold about 1.5%. The sequencing here drew on peripheral blood, taken on day 0 of AZD1222 vaccination. Receptors were obtained from an adult in good health.

The V call is TRBV30, the J call TRBJ2-7; 7 bases are shared with TRBD1. J gave up 2 bases and V 4 bases, and 8 bases lay outside the gene matches. Germline CDR1 and CDR2: GTSNPN and SVGIG (reference sequence). The CDR3 loop spans 14 amino acids. CDR3 region: CAWTPDRATYEQYF. Here the CDR3 DNA reads TGTGCCTGGACCCCTGACAGGGCTACCTACGAGCAGTACTTC.

V gene TRBV29-1 combines with J gene TRBJ1-1; tentatively, D is TRBD1 (5 bases). Germline V gene lookup returns CDR1 SQVTM and CDR2 ANQGSEA. The CDR3 extends over 13 amino acids. V lost 5 bases and J lost 0, with 10 bases in between. The CDR3 sequence: CSVMGLMNTEAFF. CDR3 bases: TGCAGCGTTATGGGACTGATGAACACTGAAGCTTTCTTT.

The rearrangement joins TRBV7-2 to TRBJ2-1, with D maybe TRBD2 (6 bases). Germline CDR1 reads SGHTA; CDR2 reads FQGNSA. This CDR3 spans 14 amino acids. V gave up 3 bases and J gave up 4 bases, with 10 bases separating them. The CDR3 DNA reads as TGTGCCAGCAGCTTTCAAGGGAGGTACAATGAGCAGTTCTTC. Translating it yields CASSFQGRYNEQFF.

CDR3 region: CASSASTLSYNEQFF. The CDR3 DNA follows: TGTGCCAGCAGCGCAAGCACGCTCTCCTACAATGAGCAGTTCTTC. This sequence joins TRBV7-6 and TRBJ2-1; D is ambiguous. This CDR3 is 15 amino acids long. V lost 5 bases and J 0 bases, leaving 11 bases between the germline ends. CDR1 and CDR2 from the germline V gene are SGHVS and FNYEAQ.

This clone was seen only a few times. In DNA, the CDR3 is TGTGCCAGCAGCCGCGGGCGGATTGAAAACATTCAGTACTTC. As protein: CASSRGRIENIQYF. The chain combines TRBV4-2 with TRBJ2-4; perhaps TRBD2 as D (5 bases). The CDR3 has 14 residues. Trimming took 4 bases from V and 5 from J, leaving 12 bases between them. The germline V gene has CDR1 LGHNA and CDR2 YNFKEQ.

V gene TRBV18 combines with J gene TRBJ2-7; a possible D gene is TRBD1 (5 bases). This CDR3 has 13 residues. Germline-derived CDR1 and CDR2 are KGHSH and LQKENI. V lost 2 bases and J 7 bases, leaving 12 bases between the germline ends. The CDR3: CASSPGAVGEQYF. Here the CDR3 DNA reads TGTGCCAGCTCACCAGGGGCGGTTGGGGAGCAGTACTTC.

V is TRBV9 and J is TRBJ2-2; D perhaps matches TRBD1 (7 bases). CDR1 and CDR2 from the germline V gene are SGDLS and YYNGEE. This CDR3 has 15 residues. The V and J ends lost 4 bases and 2 bases respectively, with 12 bases between them. Here the CDR3 reads CASSRRDSNTGELFF. CDR3 in DNA: TGTGCCAGCAGCAGGAGGGACAGCAACACCGGGGAGCTGTTTTTT.

The chain couples TRBV6-5 to TRBJ2-7, with a tentative D call TRBD1 (5 bases). V was pared by 4 bases and J by 2 bases, with 12 bases between. This CDR3 has 14 residues. Per germline, CDR1 MNHEY and CDR2 SVGAGI. The CDR3 spells CASSFIDSAYEQYF. DNA for the CDR3: TGTGCCAGCAGTTTCATAGACAGCGCCTACGAGCAGTACTTC.

V usage is TRBV30 and J usage is TRBJ2-6; D gene ambiguous. Germline V CDR1 and CDR2: GTSNPN, SVGIG (reference sequence). Trimming shortened V by 4 bases and J by 9 bases, and 10 bases separated the two germline ends. The CDR3 totals 12 residues. The CDR3 DNA reads as TGTGCCTGGACCCAGCTTGGCAACGTCCTGACTTTC. Amino acid sequence: CAWTQLGNVLTF.

The chain carries TRBV6-4 and TRBJ1-1, with D uncertain. The germline V gene encodes CDR1 MRHNA and CDR2 SNTAGT. The V end lost 4 bases, the J end lost 0 bases, and 9 bases lay between the germline ends. CDR3 length: 14 residues. CDR3 coding DNA: TGTGCCAGCAGTGCATCTATAGTGAACACTGAAGCTTTCTTT. Its translation: CASSASIVNTEAFF.

V is TRBV7-2 and J is TRBJ2-5, with D perhaps TRBD2 (5 bases). This CDR3 has 14 residues. CDR1 SGHTA and CDR2 FQGNSA come from the germline V gene. The V gene lost 1 base and the J gene lost 4 bases, with 10 bases spanning the gap. The CDR3, as DNA: TGTGCCAGCAGCTTAGGAGGAGGAGGAGAGACCCAGTACTTC. Its translation: CASSLGGGGETQYF.

The J gene is TRBJ1-1, the V gene TRBV11-2; D uncertain. CDR1 and CDR2 (germline): SGHAT, FQNNGV. The CDR3 runs to 13 residues. Deletions cut 3 bases from V and 4 bases from J, with 9 bases between. The CDR3 nucleotides read TGTGCCAGCAGCTTCGGTGCGACCACTGAAGCTTTCTTT. The encoded protein is CASSFGATTEAFF.

The J gene is TRBJ2-1, the V gene TRBV10-2; 14 positions agree with TRBD2. CDR3 size: 15 residues. V dropped 6 bases and J dropped 8; count of bases not matched to a gene: 6. Germline V gene sequence: CDR1 WSHSY, CDR2 SAAADI. The CDR3 DNA follows: TGCGCCAGCAGGCCGACTAGCGGGGGGGCCTATGAGCAGTTCTTC. Protein product: CASRPTSGGAYEQFF.

This rearrangement joins TRBV6-5 to TRBJ1-5; the D is unclear. This CDR3 contains 14 residues. With 0 bases removed from V and 1 base from J, the gap between germline ends came to 4 bases. CDR1 and CDR2 (germline): MNHEY, SVGAGI. CDR3 DNA: TGTGCCAGCAGTTACTCGAGAAGCAATCAGCCCCAGCATTTT. Translation: CASSYSRSNQPQHF.

This clone was observed a single time. V is TRBV5-4 and J is TRBJ1-2; D uncertain. Germline V lookup: CDR1 SGHNT, CDR2 YYREEE (reference sequence). CDR3 length equals 14 residues. V lost 0 bases and J 4 bases, leaving 10 bases between the germline ends. CDR3: CASSLDIHRYGYTF. The CDR3 DNA reads as TGTGCCAGCAGCTTGGACATACATCGCTATGGCTACACCTTC. Supplemented by reference TRBV5-4 and TRBJ1-2, the full variable domain reads ETGVTQSPTHLIKTRGQQVTLRCSSQSGHNTVSWYQQALGQGPQFIFQYYREEENGRGNFPPRFSGLQFPNYSSELNVNALELDDSALYLCASSLDIHRYGYTFGSGTRLTVV.

The chain recombines TRBV7-6 with TRBJ2-1; D is possibly TRBD1 or TRBD2 (6 bases each). The germline V gene encodes CDR1 SGHVS and CDR2 FNYEAQ. CDR3 size: 16 residues. Trimming shortened V by 7 bases and J by 2 bases, and 18 bases separated the two germline ends. The CDR3 sequence is CASTPGGGGPYNEQFF. In nucleotides, the CDR3 is TGTGCCAGCACCCCCGGAGGGGGAGGCCCCTACAATGAGCAGTTCTTC.

V usage is TRBV5-1 and J usage is TRBJ2-5; 10 bases agree with TRBD2. This CDR3 comprises 14 residues. Germline CDR1 reads SGHRS; CDR2 reads YFSETQ. V trimming: 4 bases; J trimming: 5 bases; junction bases outside the gene matches: 5. CDR3 DNA: TGCGCCAGCAGCCCTAGCGGGAGTGGGGAGACCCAGTACTTC. Translation gives CASSPSGSGETQYF.

The chain uses TRBV30 and TRBJ2-4, with D uncertain. V shed 3 bases and J shed 0 bases, with 9 bases lying between them. Germline V gene lookup returns CDR1 GTSNPN and CDR2 SVGIG (reference sequence). The CDR3 has 14 residues. CDR3 in amino acids: CAWSSALAKNIQYF. For the CDR3, the DNA is TGTGCCTGGAGCTCGGCCCTAGCCAAAAACATTCAGTACTTC.

The rearrangement links TRBV6-2 or TRBV6-3 to TRBJ2-3; TRBD2 agrees at 14 bases. The CDR3 runs to 16 residues. CDR1 is MNHEY and CDR2 is SVGEGT in the germline V gene. V shed 5 bases and J 4 bases; nucleotides not matched to a gene: 5. The CDR3 DNA reads as TGTGCCAGCAGTCAGACTAGCGGGAGGGGGCCAGATACGCAGTATTTT. Protein product: CASSQTSGRGPDTQYF.

The chain combines TRBV27 with TRBJ2-3; no definite D call. The ends were cut back, 5 bases at V and 2 bases at J, with 11 bases in the middle. The CDR3 loop spans 14 amino acids. Germline values: CDR1 MNHEY, CDR2 SMNVEV (reference sequence). The CDR3 sequence: CASSDQGTTDTQYF. CDR3 in DNA: TGTGCCAGCAGTGATCAAGGAACCACAGATACGCAGTATTTT.

CDR3 DNA sequence: TGTGTGAGTTCCCTTTTGAACACTGAAGCTTTCTTT. Amino acid sequence: CVSSLLNTEAFF. The V gene is TRBV6-5, the J gene TRBJ1-1; D not certain. The CDR3 is 12 amino acids. Looked up from germline, CDR1 is MNHEY and CDR2 is SVGAGI.

The chain combines TRBV7-9 with TRBJ1-3; D unclear. The CDR3 is 15 amino acids. CDR1 and CDR2 (germline): SEHNR, FQNEAQ (reference sequence). V was cut by 4 bases and J by 4 bases, with 14 bases left in between. The CDR3 DNA is TGTGCCAGCAGCTCGGGGAACCTGAACGGAAACACCATATATTTT. Protein product: CASSSGNLNGNTIYF.

The chain is built from TRBV7-9 and TRBJ1-2; D is ambiguous. This CDR3 region has 12 residues. Trimming removed 3 bases from V and 2 bases from J, with 4 bases in between. The germline V gene has CDR1 SEHNR and CDR2 FQNEAQ (reference sequence). CDR3 in amino acids: CASSFGNYGYTF. The CDR3 DNA reads TGTGCCAGCAGCTTCGGCAACTATGGCTACACCTTC.

The chain employs TRBV7-2 and TRBJ1-2; perhaps TRBD1 as D (5 bases). In germline, CDR1 is SGHTA, CDR2 FQGNSA. The CDR3 loop spans 14 amino acids. V was pared by 10 bases and J by 1 base, with 16 bases between. CDR3 coding DNA: TGTGCCACAGGATCCAGGGATCTTAACTATGGCTACACCTTC. Its translation: CATGSRDLNYGYTF.

V is TRBV11-3 and J is TRBJ1-6; no definite D call. Trimming removed 5 bases from V and 7 bases from J, with 6 bases in between. The CDR3 is 12 residues long. CDR1 is SGHNT and CDR2 is YENEEA in the germline V gene. The CDR3 region has the DNA TGTGCCAGCAGCCCCTCGAATTCACCCCTCCACTTT. It is translated as CASSPSNSPLHF.